This TCR beta chain was profiled in a study of blood T cell repertoires in COVID-19. Profiling relied on immunoSEQ multiplex PCR, and the TCRdb table lists in-frame clones only, not all of them. The table shows over 200,000 clones, with approximately 84% occurring only once. CDR1 MNHEY and CDR2 SVGAGI come from the germline V gene. Trimming cost V 2 bases and J 2 bases, with 12 bases left between them. The CDR3 contains 16 residues. Recovered Cohort 3 donors showed two negative PCRs, clearance, or symptom resolution. The chain is built from TRBV6-5 and TRBJ2-2; D is possibly TRBD1 (6 bases). Source material: PBMCs or T cells enriched from blood (not recorded which). The sequence was collected from a man in his 60s who had recovered from COVID-19. CDR3 DNA sequence: TGTGCCAGCAGTTACACTCAGGGGTCTAACACCGGGGAGCTGTTTTTT. As protein: CASSYTQGSNTGELFF.